The present T cell receptor beta chain was sequenced within a study of T cell responses to AZD1222 COVID-19 vaccine. Findings and limits, study-wide: Seropositive status at baseline applied to only five to seven AZD1222 recipients. Clonal diversity may have been underestimated in mostly white British donors. At 160-218 and 743-854, vaccine-associated CD4 TCRs were dominant, and they spanned spike.

This CDR3 contains 11 residues. The ends were cut back, 5 bases at V and 14 bases at J, with 15 bases in the middle. The germline CDR1 and CDR2 sequences are SNHLY and FYNNEI. Notes on this clone: The antigen remains undetermined.

The assay was immunoSEQ multiplex PCR, and TCRdb's table has in-frame clones only and misses some. The repertoire has roughly 170,000 clones, 80% to 90% of them found once; the top ten carry 0.49%. This sample comprised peripheral blood, obtained on day 0 of AZD1222 vaccination. The V and J genes are TRBV2 and TRBJ2-5; no clear D gene. The sequence came from an adult in good health. The CDR3 loop is CASSRHRSLYF. The CDR3, as DNA: TGTGCCAGCAGTCGGCACCGGTCCCTTTACTTC. Combining the CDR3 with reference TRBV2 and TRBJ2-5 gives the whole variable domain EPEVTQTPSHQVTQMGQEVILRCVPISNHLYFYWYRQILGQKVEFLVSFYNNEISEKSEIFDDQFSVERPDGSNFTLKIRSTKLEDSAMYFCASSRHRSLYFGPGTRLLVL.